This TCR beta chain was sequenced during a study of shared clonotypes between healthy human individuals. Study conclusions and caveats: The small donor group covered limited genetic and exposure diversity.

Comment on this clone: The antigen remains undetermined.

Losses at the gene ends were 3 bases for V and 6 bases for J; bases not matched to a gene: 12. CDR1 and CDR2 (germline): SGDLS, YYNGEE. The CDR3 spans 15 residues. This table comes from immunoSEQ multiplex PCR, and its TCRdb copy is limited to in-frame clones, with some not included. The data show about 2,200,000 clones, 90% to 95% seen once. Terminally differentiated effector memory CD45RA+ cells were excluded by CCR7 positive selection of CD45RO-negative cells. The specimen sequenced was naive CD8+ T cells from PBMCs. This rearrangement joins TRBV9 to TRBJ2-7; TRBD1 agrees at 7 bases. This sequence originates from a man between 18 and 29 years old in good health. Some clones in this sample may be carry-over from other donors' samples. CDR3 sequence (DNA): TGTGCCAGCAGCGCCGACCGGGACAGCGACTTCGAGCAGTACTTC. Amino acid sequence: CASSADRDSDFEQYF. Full variable domain (missing parts from reference TRBV9 and TRBJ2-7): DSGVTQTPKHLITATGQRVTLRCSPRSGDLSVYWYQQSLDQGLQFLIQYYNGEERAKGNILERFSAQQFPDLHSELNLSSLELGDSALYFCASSADRDSDFEQYFGPGTRLTVT.